Given below is one T cell receptor (beta chain) in context. Many counts were recorded for this clonotype. The target of this receptor is not known. Base qualities are not recorded, but no much larger clone differs from it by a single base. The record originates from a study of human T cells and chemical hapten exposure (dated by TCRdb to the early 2020s). About the study as a whole: For sensitization, 2% DPC in acetone was applied to an approximately 2 cm by approximately 2 cm area of upper inner arm skin. Throughout the study period of around 24 weeks, patients also received therapeutic DPC doses to the scalp every week. Patch testing on the upper back used Finn chambers containing 0.01% DPC, with scoring done after 6 days according to International Contact Dermatitis Research Group standards. The patient cohort, mostly female, included alopecia areata with under or over 50% scalp involvement, alopecia totalis and alopecia universalis. Libraries were combined into a pool for sequencing, and differences in TCR yield between samples came mainly from small differences in library volumes within the pool. This study followed changes in the peripheral blood TCR repertoire in vivo during primary and secondary sensitization of alopecia patients to the hapten diphenylcyclopropenone (DPC). Patient blood was sampled pre-sensitization (week 0) and at 2, 6 and about 24 weeks after DPC sensitization. Blood for TCR sequencing was provided by twenty-nine alopecia patients at one to four time points (pre-sensitization, 2, 6 and 24 weeks).

Broader findings and caveats from the paper: Expanded TCRs formed significantly more large CDR3 similarity clusters than pre-sensitization or healthy control sets, consistent with antigen-driven responses. Repeated subsampling changed both the strength of the expansion versus patch-test correlation and the threshold at which that correlation became significant. The number of PT1 expanded TCRs positively correlated with patch test score, significant at thresholds 8, 16 and 32 but not 4. DPC sensitization did not change the number of TCRs with a frequency above 1 in 1000, and there was no evidence of changes in global repertoire structure. All patients had alopecia, a presumed autoimmune disease, so their immune response might differ from that of healthy individuals.

Libraries were constructed by RACE. The instrument was a NextSeq 500. During library preparation, unique molecular identifiers were attached to individual cDNA molecules so that TCRs could be counted in a quantitative, reproducible way. From each blood RNA sample, both TCR alpha and TCR beta chains were sequenced. The study's own analysis went as follows. Samples had a median of roughly 100,000 TCRs, with a range from roughly 23,224 to 700,000. The Decombinator software suite was used to annotate the V, J and CDR3 of the TCR reads. Every sample was subsampled to the same number of TCRs (28,000) for the PS versus PT1 abundance plots. TCRs were defined as expanded if absent before sensitization and observed at least eight times at the 2-week time point. TCRdb itself trimmed the public reads at Q25 with fastp, ran MiXCR and retained productive beta chains. Rows are unified per CDR3 protein, each entry keeping the most common DNA and genes. TCRdb's processing, not the authors', yielded these V and J calls. This sample has approximately 89,000 distinct CDR3 sequences in its table, and around 7% of those were observed once. The top ten clonotypes cover roughly 1.4% of the sample.

The germline V gene gives CDR1 as MGHRA and CDR2 as YSYEKL. The CDR3 starts with the cysteine, ends with the phenylalanine, and has 14 residues. The only DNA kept is the CDR3, 42 bases in frame from the first base. V is pared back by 0 bases and J by 4 bases, with 7 bases lying between the germline termini. The time point label, read with the paper, signifies: patch test 2, 6 weeks after DPC sensitization. What this sample's treatment or condition label stands for: therapeutic diphenylcyclopropenone sensitization with weekly scalp DPC. At each patch-test visit, blood was drawn before the patch test was applied. To be eligible, patients had to be aged 18 to 70, diagnosed with alopecia and judged suitable for DPC therapy, while pregnant patients were excluded. Unfractionated whole blood was collected in Tempus Blood RNA tubes, and total RNA was extracted from that blood.

The rearrangement combines TRBV4-1 with TRBJ1-5, with the identity of the D gene unclear. The sample here was whole blood, taken in connection with sensitization to the hapten diphenylcyclopropenone (DPC). The TCR sequence derives from a woman in her 30s with alopecia areata. Some clones in this sample may be carry-over from other donors' samples. The DNA sequence is given as TGCGCCAGCAGCCAAGATCCGTTAAATCAGCCCCAGCATTTT. Its translation is CASSQDPLNQPQHF.